This TCR beta chain was documented in a study of T cells after posttransplantation cyclophosphamide. The CDR3 contains 16 residues. V lost 0 bases and J lost 6; bases outside the gene matches: 8. Germline CDR1 and CDR2: SGHVS and FNYEAQ. Generated by immunoSEQ multiplex PCR, the TCRdb table keeps only in-frame clones and is missing some. The sample includes 20,000 to 25,000 clones, none of them occurring once. Ten or more counts support this clone. Antigen unknown. Points from the study as a whole: Later post-transplant blood repertoires were often dominated by donor CD8+ memory clones. TRB clonality was highly associated with recipient CMV seropositivity and reactivation.

On the day of bone marrow donation, the related graft donor provided peripheral blood. This TCR was sampled from a woman aged 45-60 years in good health, CMV-negative, and a related stem cell transplant donor. The rearrangement joins TRBV7-6 to TRBJ2-7, with 10 bases that match TRBD2. What was sequenced was PBMCs. The CDR3 protein is CASSLAPAGGPVEQYF. In DNA form, the CDR3 reads TGTGCCAGCAGCTTAGCACCAGCGGGGGGGCCAGTCGAGCAGTACTTC.